This section outlines one T cell receptor (beta chain) sequence together with its context. The antigen is unknown. Looked up from germline, CDR1 is GTSNPN and CDR2 is SVGIG (reference sequence). The CDR3 contains 13 residues. The V and J ends lost 0 bases and 4 bases respectively, with 7 bases between them. The sample originates from a study of neoadjuvant anti-PD-1 for oral cavity cancer. The overall study: Patients without progression got a fourth dose around day 43. Points from the study as a whole: PBMC Gini-index clonality exceeded responders' in non-responders post-nivolumab.

Assay: immunoSEQ multiplex PCR; the TCRdb copy retains only in-frame clones and omits some. Among about 16,000 clones listed, 72% were seen once. Patients had HPV-negative, locally advanced oral cavity squamous cell carcinoma. Sequencing used PBMCs, obtained before nivolumab (anti-PD-1) treatment. This TCR derives from a person aged 40-85 years with oral cavity squamous cell carcinoma. V usage is TRBV30 and J usage is TRBJ1-3, with D perhaps TRBD1 (6 bases). The CDR3 loop is CAWSVTGGNTIYF. CDR3 nucleotides: TGTGCCTGGAGTGTAACAGGGGGAAACACCATATATTTT.